This TCR beta chain was sequenced during a study of molecular identifiers for immune sequencing clone quantification. TCRdb processed the PCR reads anew with MiXCR; each CDR3 protein has one entry. The profile shows 460,000 or so distinct CDR3 sequences, 25% of them singletons. Per germline, CDR1 MNHEY and CDR2 SMNVEV (reference sequence). This CDR3 contains 14 residues. The V and J ends lost 3 bases and 6 bases, in that order; junction bases with no gene match: 4. Libraries of naive CD8 T cells were made from around 20,000 to 1,000,000 sorted cells. They used 10%, 30% or 50% RNA. For naive CD8 T cells, sorting used the CD8+CD4-CCR7+CD45RA+ phenotype. This clonotype was observed at least ten times.

The sample consisted of naive CD8+ T cells from blood, with Jurkat cell RNA spiked in. As to subset: FACS-sorted CD8+CD4-CCR7+CD45RA+ naive T cells. This chain uses TRBV27 with TRBJ1-4; 7 bases fit TRBD1. This receptor was obtained from a human donor in good health. Some libraries in this study had Jurkat cell RNA spiked in. CDR3 in DNA: TGTGCCAGCAGTTTGAAGGGGGCTGATGAAAAACTGTTTTTT. Encoded protein: CASSLKGADEKLFF.